The 3 T cell receptor beta chains reported below all come from one sample, sequenced in a study of blood T cell repertoires in COVID-19. Profiling relied on immunoSEQ multiplex PCR, and the TCRdb table lists in-frame clones only, not all of them. The sample lists about 190,000 clones, under 90% occurring once. Sequencing was done on a sample of peripheral blood. The receptors originated from a man aged 40-50 years with acute or convalescent COVID-19.

J is TRBJ1-1 and V is TRBV2; D remains ambiguous. This CDR3 is 14 amino acids long. The germline V gene has CDR1 SNHLY and CDR2 FYNNEI. Trimming stripped 1 base from V and 1 base from J, with 7 bases between. The CDR3 here is CASSEGGGNTEAFF. CDR3 DNA: TGTGCCAGCAGTGAAGGGGGAGGGAACACTGAAGCTTTCTTT. Based on the CDR3 plus reference TRBV2 and TRBJ1-1, the full variable domain is EPEVTQTPSHQVTQMGQEVILRCVPISNHLYFYWYRQILGQKVEFLVSFYNNEISEKSEIFDDQFSVERPDGSNFTLKIRSTKLEDSAMYFCASSEGGGNTEAFFGQGTRLTVV.

The chain employs TRBV10-2 and TRBJ2-5; D remains ambiguous. Trimming removed 4 bases at V and 0 bases at J, with 6 bases between. The CDR3 covers 13 residues. Germline values: CDR1 WSHSY, CDR2 SAAADI. The CDR3 here is CASSGYYQETQYF. As DNA, the CDR3 is TGCGCCAGCAGTGGGTACTACCAAGAGACCCAGTACTTC.

The V call is TRBV28, the J call TRBJ2-7; 8 nucleotides agree with TRBD1. This CDR3 contains 14 residues. Germline CDR1 is MDHEN and CDR2 is SYDVKM. Losses at the gene ends were 4 bases for V and 7 bases for J; bases not matched to a gene: 9. CDR3 region: CASSYFQGAGEQYF. DNA of the CDR3: TGTGCCAGCAGTTATTTCCAGGGGGCCGGGGAGCAGTACTTC.